The next 27 T cell receptor beta chains were all read from a single sample in a study of beta chain features in type 1 diabetes. As every portion of the isolated RNA was reverse transcribed, the sequencing read expressed TCRB transcripts. Here immunoSEQ multiplex PCR was the method, and the copy in TCRdb shows in-frame clones only, minus some. The sample carries 300,000 to 350,000 clones, 14% recorded once. Sequenced material: central memory CD4+ T cells from blood. The receptors here all came from a man aged 25-45 years in good health.

The chain has TRBV11-2 and TRBJ1-2, with 10 bases matching TRBD1. This CDR3 has 13 residues. Germline-derived CDR1 and CDR2 are SGHAT and FQNNGV. Germline trimming cut 5 bases from V and 13 bases from J; bases unmatched to any gene: 10. CDR3 coding DNA: TGTGCCAGCAGCCTCCGGGACAGGGGATTCGGCACCTTC. It translates to CASSLRDRGFGTF.

The table lists this clone with a few counts. V and J are TRBV20-1 and TRBJ2-3; D not certain. The V end was cut by 7 bases, the J end by 6 bases, with 11 bases between. The CDR3 is made up of 11 amino acids. Germline loops: CDR1 DFQATT, CDR2 SNEGSKA (reference sequence). The chain's CDR3 is CSGQVADTQYF. In DNA, the CDR3 is TGCAGTGGCCAGGTGGCCGATACGCAGTATTTT.

On this clone: Other DNA sequences in this sample translate to the same CDR3. The rearrangement links TRBV7-2 to TRBJ2-7; 8 nucleotides match TRBD1. The junction had 6 bases not matched to a gene; V was cut back by 5 bases and J by 6 bases. The CDR3 length is 13 residues. Per the germline V gene, CDR1 is SGHTA and CDR2 is FQGNSA. Here the CDR3 reads CASSLDRGREQYV. CDR3 nucleotide sequence: TGTGCCAGCAGCCTTGACAGGGGTCGCGAGCAGTACGTC.

This clone was detected ten times or more. The genes are TRBV2 and TRBJ2-1, with a possible D match to TRBD1 (6 bases). The V and J ends lost 8 bases and 4 bases respectively, with 12 bases between them. Germline CDR1 and CDR2: SNHLY and FYNNEI. This CDR3 has 13 amino acids. CDR3 in amino acids: CASPPGQYNEQFF. In DNA form, the CDR3 reads TGTGCCAGCCCTCCAGGACAGTACAATGAGCAGTTCTTC.

Details on this clone: A much more abundant neighbour one base away suggests this may be a read error. CDR3 region: CAISGSMDTQYF. The CDR3 nucleotides are TGTGCCATCAGTGGGTCGATGGATACGCAGTATTTT. The rearrangement uses TRBV10-3 and TRBJ2-3; D is uncertain. V gave up 4 bases and J gave up 6 bases, with 8 bases separating them. The CDR3 is 12 amino acids. The germline CDR1 and CDR2 sequences are ENHRY and SYGVKD.

J is TRBJ2-7 and V is TRBV7-2; no clear D. V was clipped by 5 bases and J by 1 base, with 12 bases between them. The CDR3 contains 14 residues. In germline, CDR1 is SGHTA, CDR2 FQGNSA. For the CDR3, the DNA is TGTGCCAGCAGCCCAGAGGTTGGATCCTACGAGCAGTACGTC. The encoded protein is CASSPEVGSYEQYV.

The CDR3 spells CASSLSGLGGLAEETQYF. The DNA of the CDR3 is TGTGCCAGCAGCTTATCCGGCCTCGGGGGCCTAGCGGAAGAGACCCAGTACTTC. This sequence joins TRBV11-2 and TRBJ2-5, with D possibly matching TRBD2 (7 bases). Trimming removed 2 bases from V and 3 bases from J, with 22 bases in between. The CDR3 loop spans 18 amino acids. The germline V gene has CDR1 SGHAT and CDR2 FQNNGV.

This clone came up a few times. This chain links TRBV18 with TRBJ2-7, with 8 bases aligning to TRBD1. The CDR3 spans 17 residues. Trimming removed 5 bases from V and 6 bases from J; junction bases left unmatched: 18. The V gene's germline CDR1 is KGHSH and CDR2 LQKENI. CDR3 sequence (DNA): TGTGCCAGCTCAATTCGACCCGGGACAGGTCACGGCCTCGAGCAGTACTTC. Its translation is CASSIRPGTGHGLEQYF.

This clone was seen many times. The CDR3 region has the DNA TGTGCCAGCAGCTCTCAGGGAGATCAGCCCCAGCATTTT. It is translated as CASSSQGDQPQHF. The V gene is TRBV7-9, the J gene TRBJ1-5, with D perhaps TRBD1 (5 bases). This CDR3 has 13 amino acids. Germline V lookup: CDR1 SEHNR, CDR2 FQNEAQ (reference sequence). Deletions cut 4 bases from V and 5 bases from J, with 9 bases between.

This clone showed up many times. The chain combines TRBV7-9 with TRBJ2-7, with 8 bases matching TRBD1. From germline, CDR1 is SEHNR and CDR2 FQNEAQ (reference sequence). The CDR3 is 16 amino acids. Trimming cost V 2 bases and J 3 bases; bases outside gene matches: 9. The CDR3 bases are TGTGCCAGCAGCTTAACGAGCCTACAGGGGGACTACGAGCAGTACTTC. Its protein product is CASSLTSLQGDYEQYF.

In its sample, this clone was seen a few times. J is TRBJ2-4 and V is TRBV7-2, with D possibly being TRBD2 (5 bases). The CDR3 contains 16 residues. Germline assignment: CDR1 SGHTA and CDR2 FQGNSA. Deletions cut 5 bases from V and 4 bases from J, with 18 bases between. The DNA for the CDR3 is TGTGCCAGCAGCCCGGACCGGTCCCTAGCTAAAAACATTCAGTACTTC. Translating it yields CASSPDRSLAKNIQYF.

The chain couples TRBV11-2 to TRBJ1-2; no reliable D call. In germline, CDR1 is SGHAT, CDR2 FQNNGV. The CDR3 runs 12 residues. Trimming left V 5 bases short and J 10 bases short, with 14 bases between. CDR3 nucleotide sequence: TGTGCCAGCAGCCCGCGTCGTCTATACTACACCTTC. Protein product: CASSPRRLYYTF.

This clone has only a few counts. The sample carries other DNA sequences with the same CDR3. The chain couples TRBV7-3 to TRBJ2-3; 10 bases are a match to TRBD1. The CDR3 loop spans 16 amino acids. From germline, CDR1 is SGHTA and CDR2 FQGTGA. The J segment lost 3 bases and the V segment lost 5 bases, leaving 8 bases of the junction unmatched. CDR3 nucleotide sequence: TGTGCCAGCAGCCCAAATCCGGGACAGGGGACAGATACGCAGTATTTT. Its translation: CASSPNPGQGTDTQYF.

V gene TRBV9 combines with J gene TRBJ1-3; a possible D gene is TRBD1 (5 bases). From germline, CDR1 is SGDLS and CDR2 YYNGEE. The CDR3 contains 16 residues. V gave up 0 bases and J gave up 4 bases, with 14 bases separating them. CDR3 in DNA: TGTGCCAGCAGCGTAGGGGTCAGGGCAACGGGAAACACCATATATTTT. The encoded protein is CASSVGVRATGNTIYF.

The chain combines TRBV7-6 with TRBJ2-5; no clear D gene. V gave up 2 bases and J gave up 4 bases, with 14 bases separating them. Per the germline V gene, CDR1 is SGHVS and CDR2 is FNYEAQ. The CDR3 is 15 residues long. The CDR3 DNA reads TGTGCCAGCAGCTTATCTGGGATGTACGGAGAGACCCAGTACTTC. Protein: CASSLSGMYGETQYF.

This clone came up a few times. The chain uses TRBV5-1 and TRBJ2-6; D perhaps matches TRBD2 (5 bases). The CDR3 sequence is 16 residues long. Per the germline V gene, CDR1 is SGHRS and CDR2 is YFSETQ. Trimming took 1 base from V and 0 from J, leaving 8 bases between them. The CDR3, as DNA: TGCGCCAGCAGCTTGACGGGAAGCTCTGGGGCCAACGTCCTGACTTTC. This codes for CASSLTGSSGANVLTF.

This chain uses TRBV6-1 with TRBJ1-2, with a weak D call TRBD1 (5 bases). Trimming cost V 3 bases and J 3 bases, with 8 bases left between them. The length of the CDR3 is 13 residues. CDR1 and CDR2 (germline): MNHNS, SASEGT. As DNA, the CDR3 is TGTGCCAGCAGTGACAGGGTTGACTATGGCTACACCTTC. Translation: CASSDRVDYGYTF.

This clone came up many times. The J gene is TRBJ1-1, the V gene TRBV18; D is uncertain. The ends were cut back, 0 bases at V and 1 base at J, with 21 bases in the middle. The CDR3 spans 19 residues. CDR1 and CDR2 from the germline V gene are KGHSH and LQKENI. CDR3 loop: CASSPPIWVGRSQNTEAFF. CDR3 coding DNA: TGTGCCAGCTCACCACCGATTTGGGTTGGGAGGTCCCAGAACACTGAAGCTTTCTTT.

The V call is TRBV11-2, the J call TRBJ1-2; D is unresolved. The CDR3 totals 16 residues. The V end lost 1 base, the J end lost 0 bases, and 12 bases lay between the germline ends. Germline V CDR1 and CDR2: SGHAT, FQNNGV. The CDR3 DNA sequence: TGTGCCAGCAGCTTAGGACGGGGTAGAGCTAACTATGGCTACACCTTC. It yields the protein CASSLGRGRANYGYTF.

CDR3 amino acids: CASISNRGTYGYTF. For the CDR3, the DNA is TGTGCCAGTATATCTAACCGTGGGACCTATGGCTACACCTTC. The chain is built from TRBV19 and TRBJ1-2; D perhaps matches TRBD1 (5 bases). Trimming cost V 7 bases and J 4 bases, with 16 bases left between them. The CDR3 covers 14 residues. Germline V gene lookup returns CDR1 LNHDA and CDR2 SQIVND (reference sequence).

The V and J genes are TRBV7-2 and TRBJ2-1; D perhaps matches TRBD2 (6 bases). V was cut by 5 bases and J by 1 base, with 9 bases left in between. Germline loops: CDR1 SGHTA, CDR2 FQGNSA. The CDR3 is 14 amino acids. This CDR3 reads CASSRDSSYNEQFF. The DNA of the CDR3 is TGTGCCAGCAGCCGGGACTCGTCCTACAATGAGCAGTTCTTC.

This chain uses TRBV7-6 with TRBJ2-1; 7 nucleotides line up with TRBD2. CDR3 length: 12 amino acids. Germline loops: CDR1 SGHVS, CDR2 FNYEAQ. V was pared by 5 bases and J by 8 bases, with 3 bases of the junction left unmatched. The CDR3 sequence is CASSQGGDEQFF. The CDR3 DNA reads as TGTGCCAGCAGCCAGGGAGGGGATGAGCAGTTCTTC. Complete variable domain (other parts from reference TRBV7-6 and TRBJ2-1): GAGVSQSPRYKVTKRGQDVALRCDPISGHVSLYWYRQALGQGPEFLTYFNYEAQQDKSGLPNDRFSAERPEGSISTLTIQRTEQRDSAMYRCASSQGGDEQFFGPGTRLTVL.

This clone came up a few times. This chain joins TRBV5-4 and TRBJ2-1, with 8 bases fitting TRBD1. CDR3 length: 15 amino acids. Per germline, CDR1 SGHNT and CDR2 YYREEE (reference sequence). J gave up 0 bases and V 2 bases, and 1 base lay outside the gene matches. CDR3 nucleotides: TGTGCCAGCAGCTTCGACAGGGGCTCCTACAATGAGCAGTTCTTC. It translates to CASSFDRGSYNEQFF.

V usage is TRBV13 and J usage is TRBJ1-3, with D unclear. Trimming cost V 5 bases and J 7 bases, with 18 bases left between them. The CDR3 is 15 residues long. The V gene's germline CDR1 is PRHDT and CDR2 FYEKMQ (reference sequence). The CDR3 coding sequence is TGTGCCAGCAGCCCCCCTGACGGACTGCGTAACACCATATATTTT. Amino acids: CASSPPDGLRNTIYF.

The chain links TRBV10-2 to TRBJ2-2; no clear D gene. Germline CDR1 and CDR2: WSHSY and SAAADI. Trimming pared 7 bases from V and 6 bases from J, leaving 9 bases between. This CDR3 spans 12 amino acids. DNA for the CDR3: TGCGCCAGCACCCCGTGGGCCGGGGAGCTGTTTTTT. Translation: CASTPWAGELFF.

The genes are TRBV7-6 and TRBJ1-2; D uncertain. V lost 5 bases, J lost 8 bases, and 18 bases lay in between. This CDR3 is built from 14 residues. Germline CDR1 reads SGHVS; CDR2 reads FNYEAQ. The CDR3 DNA reads TGTGCCAGCAGCCCCGGCCAGTACCTGTCGGGCTACACCTTC. As protein: CASSPGQYLSGYTF.

This chain connects TRBV28 to TRBJ2-3; D gene ambiguous. The germline gives CDR1 MDHEN, CDR2 SYDVKM. The V gene lost 4 bases and the J gene lost 1 base, with 12 bases spanning the gap. The CDR3 has 15 residues. DNA of the CDR3: TGTGCCAGCAGTTCCCCAGGCCGGGGCACAGATACGCAGTATTTT. This gives the protein CASSSPGRGTDTQYF.